This T cell receptor beta chain was recovered during a study of CD8 T cells in Susac syndrome. Germline V CDR1 and CDR2: DFQATT, SNEGSKA (reference sequence). V lost 4 bases and J 3 bases, leaving 25 bases between the germline ends. This CDR3 is built from 17 residues. RNA amounts of about 0.45 to 1 ug underwent reverse transcription with random hexamers. MiXCR, run by TCRdb on the immunoSEQ multiplex PCR reads, gives a single entry per CDR3 protein. The table records approximately 180,000 distinct CDR3 sequences, 95% of them present only once. The clonotype originates from a human donor with multiple sclerosis. The sequenced sample was CD4+ T cells from PBMCs. This chain links TRBV20-1 with TRBJ2-7, with D possibly matching TRBD2 (6 bases). The CDR3 sequence is CSAKDPRLADKYYEQYF. DNA of the CDR3: TGCAGTGCTAAAGATCCTCGATTAGCGGACAAATACTACGAGCAGTACTTC.